The 29 T cell receptor beta chains in this list originate from one sample, sequenced in a study of tissue T cells after allogeneic stem cell transplantation. Here immunoSEQ multiplex PCR was the method, and the copy in TCRdb shows in-frame clones only, minus some. The sample has approximately 45,000 clones, roughly 92% seen once. Sequencing used blood, obtained before transplantation. The receptors come from a woman between 35 and 70 years old who later had graft-versus-host disease after an allogeneic stem cell transplant.

The genes are TRBV4-3 and TRBJ2-1; TRBD2 matches at 8 bases. CDR1 and CDR2 from the germline V gene are LGHNA and YSLEER. The CDR3 extends over 14 amino acids. V trimming: 3 bases; J trimming: 8 bases; junction bases outside the gene matches: 6. For the CDR3, the DNA is TGCGCCAGCAGCCAGTTAGCGGGGCGCCATGAGCAGTTCTTC. Its translation is CASSQLAGRHEQFF.

The J gene is TRBJ1-4, the V gene TRBV9; no definite D call. This CDR3 region has 15 residues. V was cut by 4 bases and J by 0 bases, with 10 bases left in between. CDR1 is SGDLS and CDR2 is YYNGEE in the germline V gene. CDR3 nucleotide sequence: TGTGCCAGCAGCCCGTTGGTGTCAACTAATGAAAAACTGTTTTTT. It codes for CASSPLVSTNEKLFF. The complete variable domain, with remaining parts taken from reference TRBV9 and TRBJ1-4, reads DSGVTQTPKHLITATGQRVTLRCSPRSGDLSVYWYQQSLDQGLQFLIQYYNGEERAKGNILERFSAQQFPDLHSELNLSSLELGDSALYFCASSPLVSTNEKLFFGSGTQLSVL.

This sequence joins TRBV11-2 and TRBJ1-1; weak D call: TRBD1 (5 bases). Germline V lookup: CDR1 SGHAT, CDR2 FQNNGV. V lost 3 bases to trimming and J lost 0 bases, with 14 bases between them. The CDR3 covers 16 residues. The CDR3 spells CASSFSARVLNTEAFF. CDR3 sequence (DNA): TGTGCCAGCAGCTTTTCCGCCAGGGTCTTGAACACTGAAGCTTTCTTT.

J is TRBJ2-2 and V is TRBV9; 9 nucleotides agree with TRBD2. The CDR3 has 17 amino acids. V lost 4 bases and J lost 2; bases outside the gene matches: 9. Per germline, CDR1 SGDLS and CDR2 YYNGEE. The CDR3 spells CASSSGVLAGNTGELFF. DNA for the CDR3: TGTGCCAGCAGCTCGGGGGTTCTAGCGGGAAACACCGGGGAGCTGTTTTTT.

V usage is TRBV7-2 and J usage is TRBJ1-3; D unclear. This CDR3 region has 15 residues. CDR1 is SGHTA and CDR2 is FQGNSA in the germline V gene. The V end lost 1 base, the J end lost 1 base, and 8 bases lay between the germline ends. CDR3 region: CASSLEFGSGNTIYF. The CDR3 coding sequence is TGTGCCAGCAGCTTAGAGTTTGGTTCTGGAAACACCATATATTTT.

J is TRBJ2-7 and V is TRBV21-1. TRBV21-1 is a recognized pseudogene. The CDR3 is 15 residues long. The CDR3 loop reads CASSTSQRTTYEQYF. The CDR3 coding sequence is TGTGCCAGCAGCACCTCTCAAAGGACCACCTACGAGCAGTACTTC.

The chain recombines TRBV10-3 with TRBJ2-5; D ambiguous. Looked up from germline, CDR1 is ENHRY and CDR2 is SYGVKD. The CDR3 covers 12 residues. The ends were cut back, 0 bases at V and 3 bases at J, with 2 bases in the middle. The CDR3 sequence: CAISESKETQYF. The DNA for the CDR3 is TGTGCCATCAGTGAGTCGAAAGAGACCCAGTACTTC.

In this sample, this clone turned up once. The CDR3 spells CASSLDWGQGARTEAFF. CDR3 sequence (DNA): TGCGCCAGCAGCTTGGACTGGGGACAGGGGGCGCGCACTGAAGCTTTCTTT. V and J are TRBV5-1 and TRBJ1-1; 12 nucleotides align to TRBD1. In germline, CDR1 is SGHRS, CDR2 YFSETQ. Trimming cost V 0 bases and J 4 bases; bases outside gene matches: 7. The CDR3 spans 17 residues.

The CDR3 DNA follows: TGTGCCAGCAGTTACTCGTCAGCGGGAGTTGACAATGAGCAGTTCTTC. Encoded protein: CASSYSSAGVDNEQFF. The J gene is TRBJ2-1, the V gene TRBV6-5; 8 nucleotides agree with TRBD2. This CDR3 is built from 16 residues. Germline V gene lookup returns CDR1 MNHEY and CDR2 SVGAGI. J gave up 5 bases and V 0 bases, and 6 bases lay outside the gene matches.

This chain joins TRBV5-4 and TRBJ2-1, with D maybe TRBD2 (5 bases). The CDR3 is 14 amino acids. V dropped 1 base and J dropped 3 bases, with 8 bases sitting between them. In germline, CDR1 is SGHNT, CDR2 YYREEE (reference sequence). The CDR3 reads CASSLRGFYNEQFF. In DNA, the CDR3 is TGTGCCAGCAGCTTGCGCGGGTTCTACAATGAGCAGTTCTTC.

The V call is TRBV6-6, the J call TRBJ2-7, with a possible D match to TRBD1 (5 bases). The length of the CDR3 is 12 residues. Germline V gene lookup returns CDR1 MNHNY and CDR2 SVGAGI (reference sequence). V was trimmed by 3 bases and J by 5 bases, leaving 8 bases between them. The CDR3 coding sequence is TGTGCCAGCAGTTATATCAGGGACGAGCAGTACTTC. Protein: CASSYIRDEQYF.

The chain joins TRBV2 to TRBJ1-1, with D possibly TRBD1 on 6 matching bases. In germline, CDR1 is SNHLY, CDR2 FYNNEI. The V and J ends lost 7 bases and 4 bases respectively, with 10 bases between them. This CDR3 has 12 residues. DNA of the CDR3: TGTGCCAGCACCACAGGGTTCACTGAAGCTTTCTTT. It codes for CASTTGFTEAFF.

The gene calls are TRBV19 and TRBJ2-7; 13 positions match TRBD2. The CDR3 has 16 residues. Germline V gene sequence: CDR1 LNHDA, CDR2 SQIVND (reference sequence). The junction had 0 bases not matched to a gene; V was cut back by 1 base and J by 0 bases. The CDR3 DNA sequence: TGTGCCAGTAGTATAGGACTAGCGGGAGGCTCCTACGAGCAGTACTTC. Translating gives CASSIGLAGGSYEQYF.

This sequence joins TRBV14 and TRBJ1-2; no firm D call. In germline, CDR1 is SGHDN, CDR2 FVKESK. Trimming removed 0 bases at V and 7 bases at J, with 12 bases between. This CDR3 comprises 14 residues. The CDR3 DNA is TGTGCCAGCAGCCAAGATGCCCCATTTAGTGGCTACACCTTC. This translates into CASSQDAPFSGYTF.

The chain links TRBV25-1 to TRBJ2-5; possibly TRBD1 or TRBD2 for D (5 bases each). Trimming shortened V by 5 bases and J by 4 bases, and 17 bases separated the two germline ends. This CDR3 is 15 amino acids long. The germline gives CDR1 MGHDK, CDR2 SYGVNS. As DNA, the CDR3 is TGTGCCAGCAGTCCCCCGGGGCAACCAGTAGAGACCCAGTACTTC. As protein: CASSPPGQPVETQYF. The full variable domain, rest sourced from reference TRBV25-1 and TRBJ2-5, is EADIYQTPRYLVIGTGKKITLECSQTMGHDKMYWYQQDPGMELHLIHYSYGVNSTEKGDLSSESTVSRIRTEHFPLTLESARPSHTSQYLCASSPPGQPVETQYFGPGTRLLVL.

This clone was counted a single time. This chain connects TRBV11-1 to TRBJ2-7; 9 bases agree with TRBD2. Trimming cost V 2 bases and J 5 bases; bases outside gene matches: 4. This CDR3 spans 14 amino acids. Germline V gene sequence: CDR1 SGHAT, CDR2 FQDESV (reference sequence). The CDR3: CASSLIAGENEQYF. CDR3 nucleotides: TGTGCCAGCAGCTTAATAGCGGGAGAGAACGAGCAGTACTTC.

The chain has TRBV19 and TRBJ1-1, with D maybe TRBD1 (6 bases). This CDR3 has 17 residues. Germline V gene sequence: CDR1 LNHDA, CDR2 SQIVND (reference sequence). V gave up 6 bases and J gave up 4 bases, with 24 bases separating them. CDR3 protein: CASRPMANMGGGTEAFF. CDR3 coding DNA: TGTGCCAGTAGACCCATGGCGAATATGGGAGGGGGCACTGAAGCTTTCTTT. The entire variable domain, with the rest obtained from reference TRBV19 and TRBJ1-1, is as follows: DGGITQSPKYLFRKEGQNVTLSCEQNLNHDAMYWYRQDPGQGLRLIYYSQIVNDFQKGDIAEGYSVSREKKESFPLTVTSAQKNPTAFYLCASRPMANMGGGTEAFFGQGTRLTVV.

This rearrangement joins TRBV9 to TRBJ2-3; TRBD1 is a possible D gene (6 bases). This CDR3 is 13 amino acids long. Deletions cut 6 bases from V and 2 bases from J, with 10 bases between. CDR1 is SGDLS, CDR2 YYNGEE, per germline. The chain's CDR3 is CASIRTDTDTQYF. The CDR3 nucleotides read TGTGCCAGCATTCGGACAGACACAGATACGCAGTATTTT.

The chain links TRBV7-9 to TRBJ1-1, with unresolved D. V was clipped by 1 base and J by 7 bases, with 7 bases between them. The length of the CDR3 is 12 residues. Germline CDR1 reads SEHNR; CDR2 reads FQNEAQ (reference sequence). CDR3 protein: CASSLGGFEAFF. The CDR3 DNA follows: TGTGCCAGCAGCTTAGGAGGGTTTGAAGCTTTCTTT. Full variable domain (rest looked up from reference TRBV7-9 and TRBJ1-1): DTGVSQNPRHKITKRGQNVTFRCDPISEHNRLYWYRQTLGQGPEFLTYFQNEAQLEKSRLLSDRFSAERPKGSFSTLEIQRTEQGDSAMYLCASSLGGFEAFFGQGTRLTVV.

The chain couples TRBV19 to TRBJ2-5, with a weak D call TRBD1 (6 bases). V was shortened by 1 base and J by 3 bases, with 12 bases between the two germline ends. The CDR3 sequence is 15 residues long. CDR1 is LNHDA, CDR2 SQIVND, per germline (reference sequence). Here the CDR3 reads CASSIVPGQKETQYF. The CDR3 DNA reads TGTGCCAGTAGTATAGTCCCGGGACAAAAAGAGACCCAGTACTTC.

V gene TRBV19 combines with J gene TRBJ1-5, with D unclear. V shed 6 bases and J shed 2 bases, with 14 bases lying between them. The CDR3 extends over 15 amino acids. From germline, CDR1 is LNHDA and CDR2 SQIVND (reference sequence). The CDR3 protein is CASRMLGLGNQPQHF. CDR3 sequence (DNA): TGTGCCAGTAGGATGTTAGGTCTTGGCAATCAGCCCCAGCATTTT.

The chain uses TRBV5-1 and TRBJ2-3; D unclear. This CDR3 spans 12 amino acids. Between the trimmed V and J ends, which lost 1 base and 4 bases, there was a span of 4 bases. CDR1 is SGHRS and CDR2 is YFSETQ in the germline V gene. CDR3 amino acids: CASSLNADTQYF. The DNA of the CDR3 is TGCGCCAGCAGCTTGAACGCAGATACGCAGTATTTT.

The chain uses TRBV5-1 and TRBJ2-2; 9 bases agree with TRBD2. V dropped 7 bases and J dropped 6; count of bases not matched to a gene: 10. The CDR3 spans 15 residues. CDR1 SGHRS and CDR2 YFSETQ come from the germline V gene. The DNA of the CDR3 is TGCGCCAGCCGACCGGCGGGAGGGCCGTCCGGGGAGCTGTTTTTT. This gives the protein CASRPAGGPSGELFF.

The chain carries TRBV19 and TRBJ2-5, with D perhaps TRBD1 or TRBD2 (6 bases each). V lost 3 bases and J 4 bases, leaving 18 bases between the germline ends. Germline CDR1 and CDR2: LNHDA and SQIVND (reference sequence). The CDR3 is 16 residues long. CDR3 region: CASSILGGQVGETQYF. In nucleotides, the CDR3 is TGTGCCAGTAGTATCCTTGGGGGGCAAGTTGGAGAGACCCAGTACTTC. The entire variable domain, with the rest obtained from reference TRBV19 and TRBJ2-5, is as follows: DGGITQSPKYLFRKEGQNVTLSCEQNLNHDAMYWYRQDPGQGLRLIYYSQIVNDFQKGDIAEGYSVSREKKESFPLTVTSAQKNPTAFYLCASSILGGQVGETQYFGPGTRLLVL.

This clone was detected only a few times. The CDR3 nucleotides are TGTGCCACCCAACCGGGACAGGGGCCCCCGGCCGGGGAGCTGTTTTTT. Amino acids: CATQPGQGPPAGELFF. J is TRBJ2-2 and V is TRBV7-9, with TRBD1 matching 10 bases. Germline V CDR1 and CDR2: SEHNR, FQNEAQ (reference sequence). J gave up 6 bases and V 10 bases, and 14 bases lay outside the gene matches. This CDR3 region has 16 residues.

Concerning this clone itself: The sample has other DNA sequences that encode this CDR3 too. The genes are TRBV19 and TRBJ1-1; no clear D. This CDR3 region has 15 residues. V gave up 5 bases and J gave up 3 bases, with 16 bases separating them. Per the germline V gene, CDR1 is LNHDA and CDR2 is SQIVND (reference sequence). This CDR3 is CASSSLFETYTEAFF. The CDR3 DNA follows: TGTGCCAGTAGTTCCCTGTTTGAAACGTACACTGAAGCTTTCTTT. Looking up the rest from reference TRBV19 and TRBJ1-1 gives the full variable domain: DGGITQSPKYLFRKEGQNVTLSCEQNLNHDAMYWYRQDPGQGLRLIYYSQIVNDFQKGDIAEGYSVSREKKESFPLTVTSAQKNPTAFYLCASSSLFETYTEAFFGQGTRLTVV.

The chain has TRBV15 and TRBJ2-7; 8 bases line up with TRBD2. CDR1 LNHNV and CDR2 YYDKDF come from the germline V gene (reference sequence). With 5 bases clipped from V and 3 bases from J, the junction kept 15 bases outside the gene matches. The CDR3 is made up of 17 amino acids. CDR3 loop: CATSSRFVAGRGYEQYF. Here the CDR3 DNA reads TGTGCCACCAGCTCCCGTTTCGTAGCGGGGAGGGGCTACGAGCAGTACTTC. Filled out from reference TRBV15 and TRBJ2-7, the complete variable domain reads DAMVIQNPRYQVTQFGKPVTLSCSQTLNHNVMYWYQQKSSQAPKLLFHYYDKDFNNEADTPDNFQSRRPNTSFCFLDIRSPGLGDTAMYLCATSSRFVAGRGYEQYFGPGTRLTVT.

This clone was seen a few times. V usage is TRBV4-1 and J usage is TRBJ1-2; D gene unclear. CDR1 is MGHRA and CDR2 is YSYEKL in the germline V gene. The CDR3 extends over 14 amino acids. V gave up 0 bases and J gave up 10 bases, with 15 bases separating them. As DNA, the CDR3 is TGCGCCAGCAGCCAAGAAGGCGGCATATCGGCCTACACCTTC. Its translation: CASSQEGGISAYTF.

V and J are TRBV27 and TRBJ1-5; possible D gene TRBD1, 5 bases. V was shortened by 0 bases and J by 11 bases, with 14 bases between the two germline ends. Germline V gives CDR1 MNHEY, CDR2 SMNVEV (reference sequence). The CDR3 is made up of 14 amino acids. CDR3 sequence reads: CASSLSRGVVAQHF. CDR3 DNA sequence: TGTGCCAGCAGTTTATCTCGGGGGGTGGTAGCCCAGCATTTT.